This is a list of T cell receptor beta chains from one sample in a study of T cells in Graves' hyperthyroidism and ophthalmopathy. TCRdb passed the multiplex PCR reads through MiXCR, listing each CDR3 protein once. The sample records about 560,000 distinct CDR3 sequences, over 15% being singletons. The sequencing sample was made of blood. The receptors derive from a woman under 30 with Graves' hyperthyroidism. The CDR3 runs from the conserved cysteine through the conserved F or W. D genes are given only for firm matches. Only part of the rows carry a size: once, few, many, or a class if the clone is expanded.

TRBV29-1	TRBJ2-1	TRBD1	many	CSVKGTGRNEQFF	TGCAGCGTGAAGGGGACAGGGAGGAATGAGCAGTTCTTC
TRBV29-1	TRBJ2-2	.	.	CSVGGLSTSNTGELFF	TGCAGCGTTGGGGGACTTTCTACTTCTAACACCGGGGAGCTGTTTTTT
TRBV5-1	TRBJ2-4	TRBD2	many	CASSRSGSKGGNIQYF	TGCGCCAGCAGCCGTAGCGGGAGTAAAGGGGGCAACATTCAGTACTTC
TRBV6-1	TRBJ2-1	.	.	CGQPSRAAYNEQFF	TGTGGGCAGCCATCCAGGGCGGCCTACAATGAGCAGTTCTTC
TRBV28	TRBJ2-1	TRBD2	many	CASSNGTSGAAHNEQFF	TGTGCCAGCAGCAACGGGACTAGCGGGGCCGCACACAATGAGCAGTTCTTC
TRBV12-3/TRBV12-4	TRBJ2-2	.	many	CASSLPGLLNTGELFF	TGTGCCAGCAGTTTACCGGGACTCCTTAACACCGGGGAGCTGTTTTTT
TRBV27	TRBJ2-7	.	.	CASSLLRQVPGYEQYF	TGTGCCAGCAGTTTATTACGACAGGTGCCGGGGTACGAGCAGTACTTC
TRBV20-1	TRBJ1-5	.	.	CSATWDGRQPLHF	TGCAGTGCTACCTGGGACGGGCGTCAGCCCCTGCATTTT
TRBV10-3	TRBJ2-7	TRBD2	.	CATTLAGGSYEQYF	TGTGCCACAACGCTAGCGGGGGGGAGCTACGAGCAGTACTTC
TRBV6-1	TRBJ1-6	.	few	CASKSSSYNSPLHF	TGTGCCAGCAAGAGTAGCTCCTATAATTCACCCCTCCACTTT
TRBV27	TRBJ2-2	TRBD2	many	CASSRSGSAGRAYTGELFF	TGTGCCAGCAGCCGCTCCGGTTCTGCCGGGAGGGCCTACACCGGGGAGCTGTTTTTT
TRBV7-9	TRBJ2-7	.	.	CASSSPADHTSYEQYF	TGTGCCAGCAGCTCCCCAGCCGACCATACCTCCTACGAGCAGTACTTC
TRBV7-2	TRBJ1-6	.	.	CASSLMQGGSPLHF	TGTGCCAGCAGCTTAATGCAGGGCGGATCACCCCTCCACTTT
TRBV19	TRBJ1-3	.	few	CASSRTDFQGNTIYF	TGTGCCAGTAGTCGGACAGACTTTCAGGGAAACACCATATATTTT
TRBV12-3/TRBV12-4	TRBJ2-7	.	many	CASSFQQPYEQYF	TGTGCCAGCAGTTTTCAACAACCCTACGAGCAGTACTTC
TRBV9	TRBJ2-1	TRBD2	few	CASSRLAGGPLQQFF	TGTGCCAGCAGCAGGCTAGCGGGAGGGCCTCTGCAACAGTTCTTC
TRBV7-2	TRBJ1-5	.	.	CASSFQEQGNQPQHF	TGTGCCAGCAGCTTCCAAGAGCAGGGCAATCAGCCCCAGCATTTT
TRBV7-9	TRBJ2-3	.	few	CAGSLRQGGTDTQYF	TGTGCCGGCAGCTTACGCCAGGGAGGCACAGATACGCAGTATTTT
TRBV5-8	TRBJ2-2	.	few	CASSNEKSLFF	TGTGCCAGCAGTAATGAAAAGAGTCTGTTTTTT
TRBV5-1	TRBJ2-7	.	many	CASSLDSPRAYEQYF	TGCGCCAGCAGCTTAGACAGTCCAAGAGCTTACGAGCAGTACTTC
TRBV27	TRBJ1-2	.	many	CASSLAGTVYGYTF	TGTGCCAGCAGCCTCGCCGGGACGGTATATGGCTACACCTTC
TRBV2	TRBJ1-3	.	.	CASSADRSGNTIYF	TGTGCCAGCAGTGCAGACAGATCTGGAAACACCATATATTTT
TRBV5-4	TRBJ2-1	TRBD2	few	CASSLVGASGLNEQFF	TGTGCCAGCAGCTTGGTAGGGGCTAGCGGGCTTAATGAGCAGTTCTTC
TRBV20-1	TRBJ2-1	TRBD2	many	CSAVGRDSYNEQFF	TGCAGTGCCGTGGGGAGGGACTCCTACAATGAGCAGTTCTTC
TRBV7-9	TRBJ2-3	.	many	CASSLVTGAPTHTQYF	TGTGCCAGCAGCTTAGTTACGGGGGCCCCCACCCATACGCAGTATTTT
TRBV29-1	TRBJ2-4	.	.	CSVDIRNIQYF	TGCAGCGTTGACATCAGAAACATTCAGTACTTC
TRBV3-1	TRBJ2-7	TRBD2	.	CASSPLPSTSGFGEQYF	TGTGCCAGCAGCCCCCTCCCATCGACTAGCGGCTTCGGCGAGCAGTACTTC
TRBV27	TRBJ2-7	.	many	CASAYSGTSYEQYF	TGTGCCAGCGCTTACTCCGGGACCTCCTACGAGCAGTACTTC
TRBV30	TRBJ1-2	TRBD1	few	CAWGRGGSGTGRNYGYTF	TGTGCCTGGGGCCGAGGGGGGTCCGGGACAGGGCGAAACTATGGCTACACCTTC
TRBV24-1	TRBJ2-1	TRBD1	few	CATSDPQGASYNEQFF	TGTGCCACCAGTGATCCGCAGGGGGCTTCCTACAATGAGCAGTTCTTC
TRBV24-1	TRBJ1-5	TRBD1	.	CATSAGQGRNRPQHF	TGTGCCACCAGTGCCGGACAGGGAAGGAATCGGCCCCAGCATTTT
TRBV2	TRBJ1-1	.	.	CASSGGFGAFF	TGTGCCAGCAGCGGAGGGTTCGGGGCTTTCTTT
TRBV18	TRBJ2-2	TRBD1	.	CASSRDRGPSNTGELFF	TGTGCCAGCTCAAGGGACAGGGGGCCCTCGAACACCGGGGAGCTGTTTTTT
TRBV4-3	TRBJ2-3	.	few	CASSQEGTDTQYF	TGCGCCAGCAGCCAAGAAGGGACAGATACGCAGTATTTT
TRBV20-1	TRBJ1-5	.	.	CSAARGGPKRGQPQHF	TGCAGTGCCGCCAGGGGAGGGCCGAAACGGGGTCAGCCCCAGCATTTT
TRBV19	TRBJ2-5	.	few	CASSIAGKAQETQYF	TGTGCCAGTAGTATAGCAGGGAAGGCACAGGAGACCCAGTACTTC
TRBV6-2/TRBV6-3	TRBJ2-7	.	.	CASSSTGASYEQYF	TGTGCCAGCAGTTCCACGGGTGCCTCCTACGAGCAGTACTTC